The table lists the clone carrying this T cell receptor (beta chain) with a few counts. Its antigen is as yet unknown. The TCR beta CDR3 regions underwent amplification using RNA transcripts as the source. HTBI primers were used for first-round RT-PCR of the TCR CDR3. Each CDR3 protein is one row after TCRdb ran MiXCR on the multiplex PCR reads. The sample yields roughly 500,000 distinct CDR3 sequences, around 24% seen once. This sample was included in a study of T cells in Graves' hyperthyroidism and ophthalmopathy. General study results and limits: Ophthalmopathy was distinguished from stable hyperthyroidism by 13 V-J signatures. Most thyroid clonotypes expanded above 0.001 appeared in blood too.

The V segment lost 4 bases and the J segment 5 bases; nucleotides outside the gene matches: 6. CDR3 length equals 14 residues. CDR1 is KGHSH, CDR2 LQKENI, per germline. The source material was blood. The gene calls are TRBV18 and TRBJ1-1, with 8 bases identical to TRBD1. The origin of this receptor is a young woman with Graves' ophthalmopathy. The CDR3 bases are TGTGCCAGCTCACAACAAACAGGGGGGACTGAAGCTTTCTTT. Protein sequence: CASSQQTGGTEAFF.